The sequence of this T cell receptor (beta chain) was determined in a study of shared clonotypes between healthy human individuals. Study-level information: Donors had three CD4 naive, three CD4 memory, two CD8 naive and one CD8 memory plate apiece.

Germline V CDR1 and CDR2: SGHTS, YDEGEE. The length of the CDR3 is 17 residues. The V and J ends lost 0 bases and 2 bases respectively, with 18 bases between them. This clone occurred once. A CD45RA+ naive subset and a CD45RA-negative memory subset were split from CD4+ cells. At the deep level, the assay was run. Method: immunoSEQ multiplex PCR; TCRdb's copy keeps in-frame clones and lacks some. This sample has 950,000 to 1,100,000 clones, with roughly 75% found just once. This rearrangement joins TRBV5-8 to TRBJ2-7; no firm D call. The TCR was taken from a young man in good health. The sample consisted of memory CD4+ T cells sorted from blood. The subset denotes: CD45RA-negative fraction. The CDR3 nucleotides are TGTGCCAGCAGCTTGGCGAGTGTGACCACTTGGGCCTACGAGCAGTACTTC. Translating gives CASSLASVTTWAYEQYF.